Following are 28 T cell receptor beta chains from one sample sequenced in a study of blood T cells in healthy people across ages. Together with a sample-barcoded 5' primer, a J-beta primer mix was included in a second PCR lasting 7 to 11 cycles. TCRdb used MiXCR to reprocess the 5' RACE reads, holding one entry per CDR3 protein. The sample carries 1,500,000 or so distinct CDR3 sequences, 59% recorded once. The sequenced material came from blood. The source is a man aged 18 to 35 in good health.

This rearrangement joins TRBV4-1 to TRBJ1-2; maybe TRBD1 (5 bases). From germline, CDR1 is MGHRA and CDR2 YSYEKL. Trimming left V 0 bases short and J 4 bases short, with 9 bases between. There are 14 residues in the CDR3. The CDR3 DNA sequence: TGCGCCAGCAGCCAAGATTCAGGGTTCTATGGCTACACCTTC. Translated: CASSQDSGFYGYTF.

This clonotype has just a few counts. The V call is TRBV29-1, the J call TRBJ2-5, with 10 positions matching TRBD1. CDR3 size: 15 residues. Germline assignment: CDR1 SQVTM and CDR2 ANQGSEA. The V gene end was trimmed by 8 bases and the J gene end by 7 bases; junction bases not matched to a gene: 16. The DNA of the CDR3 is TGCAGCTTCTTTGGACGAGGGACAGGGGTTACGACCCAGTACTTC. Translating it yields CSFFGRGTGVTTQYF.

The V gene is TRBV4-1, the J gene TRBJ2-5, with D maybe TRBD2 (5 bases). V dropped 0 bases and J dropped 5 bases, with 10 bases sitting between them. This CDR3 comprises 14 residues. Per germline, CDR1 MGHRA and CDR2 YSYEKL. CDR3 sequence reads: CASSQDEGWETQYF. The CDR3 bases are TGCGCCAGCAGCCAAGACGAGGGCTGGGAGACCCAGTACTTC.

At least ten counts were recorded for this clonotype. The junction and the germline gene differ at one end; a read error may be behind it. This chain joins TRBV4-2 and TRBJ2-7; a possible D gene is TRBD2 (6 bases). Germline V gene lookup returns CDR1 LGHNA and CDR2 YNFKEQ. The CDR3 loop spans 14 amino acids. CDR3 protein: CASSQGGTSYEQYF. CDR3 bases: TGCGCCAGCAGCCAAGGCGGGACCTCCTACGAGCAGTACTTC.

This clonotype was detected a few times. This may come from a read error, since a much larger clone is one base off. The chain employs TRBV24-1 and TRBJ2-1; no reliable D call. The CDR3 totals 11 residues. The V end lost 4 bases, the J end lost 4 bases, and 1 base lay between the germline ends. Germline V gene data show CDR1 as KGHDR and CDR2 as SFDVKD. The CDR3 reads CATSEYNEQFF. CDR3 in DNA: TGTGCCACCAGTGAGTACAATGAGCAGTTCTTC.

This chain connects TRBV5-1 to TRBJ1-4, with D perhaps TRBD1 (5 bases). CDR1 and CDR2 (germline): SGHRS, YFSETQ. V dropped 3 bases and J dropped 8 bases, with 17 bases sitting between them. CDR3 length equals 15 residues. CDR3 loop: CASSSAGGGSEKLFF. The CDR3 region has the DNA TGCGCCAGCAGCTCAGCGGGGGGAGGAAGCGAAAAACTGTTTTTT.

The V call is TRBV11-3, the J call TRBJ2-5; TRBD1 agrees at 10 bases. This CDR3 is built from 16 residues. From germline, CDR1 is SGHNT and CDR2 YENEEA. Losses at the gene ends were 5 bases for V and 1 base for J; bases not matched to a gene: 7. The CDR3 region is CASSPRTGGAQETQYF. The CDR3 nucleotides are TGTGCCAGCAGCCCCCGGACAGGGGGGGCCCAAGAGACCCAGTACTTC.

CDR3: CASSYLGPPGANVLTF. The CDR3 DNA reads as TGTGCCAGCAGTTATTTGGGGCCTCCTGGGGCCAACGTCCTGACTTTC. This chain uses TRBV6-2 or TRBV6-3 with TRBJ2-6, with D perhaps TRBD1 (5 bases). The CDR3 is 16 residues long. Germline V gene sequence: CDR1 MNHEY, CDR2 SVGEGT. V was trimmed by 3 bases and J by 2 bases, leaving 11 bases between them.

Of note for this clonotype: At one end the junction does not follow the germline gene, possibly because of a read error. The chain links TRBV2 to TRBJ2-5; no firm D call. CDR3 length equals 12 residues. Germline V CDR1 and CDR2: SNHLY, FYNNEI. CDR3 loop: CASSVSQATQYF. Here the CDR3 DNA reads TGTGCCAGCAGTGTATCCCAAGCGACCCAGTACTTC.

This clonotype has only a few counts. The rearrangement uses TRBV7-6 and TRBJ2-7; a weak D match, TRBD1 (6 bases). Trimming took 6 bases from V and 2 from J, leaving 17 bases between them. The CDR3 is made up of 15 amino acids. Per germline, CDR1 SGHVS and CDR2 FNYEAQ. The CDR3 is CASSPRDKLPYEQYF. CDR3 DNA: TGTGCCAGCAGTCCTAGGGACAAGCTCCCCTACGAGCAGTACTTC. The full variable domain, with the rest looked up from reference TRBV7-6 and TRBJ2-7, is GAGVSQSPRYKVTKRGQDVALRCDPISGHVSLYWYRQALGQGPEFLTYFNYEAQQDKSGLPNDRFSAERPEGSISTLTIQRTEQRDSAMYRCASSPRDKLPYEQYFGPGTRLTVT.

The V call is TRBV27, the J call TRBJ2-5; D call uncertain. The J call may be wrong; the DNA end is better matched by TRBJ2-7. Germline CDR1 reads MNHEY; CDR2 reads SMNVEV (reference sequence). This CDR3 contains 14 residues. The DNA for the CDR3 is TGTGCCAGCAGTTTCCGCCAGGCGCCCTACGAGCAGTACTTC. This translates into CASSFRQAPYEQYF.

The chain combines TRBV7-9 with TRBJ2-3; 7 nucleotides align to TRBD2. The germline CDR1 and CDR2 sequences are SEHNR and FQNEAQ (reference sequence). The CDR3 is made up of 12 amino acids. V trimming: 5 bases; J trimming: 14 bases; junction bases outside the gene matches: 10. The CDR3 region has the DNA TGTGCCAGCAGCCAGGGACTACGGAGAGGGTATTTT. Translating it yields CASSQGLRRGYF.

This clonotype was found once. The J gene is TRBJ1-1, the V gene TRBV3-1; tentatively, D is TRBD1 (6 bases). CDR1 and CDR2 from the germline V gene are LGHDT and YNNKEL (reference sequence). CDR3 length: 15 amino acids. The ends were cut back, 4 bases at V and 6 bases at J, with 18 bases in the middle. The CDR3 loop reads CASSPGATGSAEAFF. CDR3 nucleotide sequence: TGTGCCAGCAGCCCAGGGGCCACAGGGAGCGCTGAAGCTTTCTTT. Combining the CDR3 with reference TRBV3-1 and TRBJ1-1 gives the whole variable domain DTAVSQTPKYLVTQMGNDKSIKCEQNLGHDTMYWYKQDSKKFLKIMFSYNNKELIINETVPNRFSPKSPDKAHLNLHINSLELGDSAVYFCASSPGATGSAEAFFGQGTRLTVV.

The chain recombines TRBV5-1 with TRBJ2-7; TRBD1 aligns across 8 bases. The CDR3 covers 15 residues. CDR1 and CDR2 (germline): SGHRS, YFSETQ. With 2 bases clipped from V and 6 bases from J, the junction kept 10 bases outside the gene matches. The DNA of the CDR3 is TGCGCCAGCAGCTTCACACAGGGGGGATCTTCCGAGCAGTACTTC. Residues: CASSFTQGGSSEQYF.

The gene calls are TRBV5-4 and TRBJ2-3; 8 bases are a match to TRBD2. The germline V gene has CDR1 SGHNT and CDR2 YYREEE (reference sequence). CDR3 size: 17 residues. V was clipped by 1 base and J by 4 bases; unmatched bases: 11. CDR3 DNA sequence: TGTGCCAGCAGCTTGTTAACAGCGGGAGACTACCCAGATACGCAGTATTTT. Translating it yields CASSLLTAGDYPDTQYF. Looking up the rest from reference TRBV5-4 and TRBJ2-3 gives the full variable domain: ETGVTQSPTHLIKTRGQQVTLRCSSQSGHNTVSWYQQALGQGPQFIFQYYREEENGRGNFPPRFSGLQFPNYSSELNVNALELDDSALYLCASSLLTAGDYPDTQYFGPGTRLTVL.

This clonotype has just a few counts. This chain connects TRBV3-1 to TRBJ2-6; tentatively, D is TRBD2 (5 bases). The germline V and J ends were trimmed by 0 bases and 0 bases, with 9 bases remaining between them. This CDR3 has 17 amino acids. Germline V lookup: CDR1 LGHDT, CDR2 YNNKEL (reference sequence). The CDR3 protein is CASSQEGRVSGANVLTF. In DNA, the CDR3 is TGTGCCAGCAGCCAAGAAGGGAGAGTCTCTGGGGCCAACGTCCTGACTTTC.

The chain employs TRBV2 and TRBJ2-7; the match to TRBD1 covers 10 bases. Per germline, CDR1 SNHLY and CDR2 FYNNEI. With V trimmed by 6 bases and J by 2 bases, 4 bases remained unmatched. There are 14 residues in the CDR3. DNA for the CDR3: TGTGCCAGCAGGCGGGACAGGGGAACCTACGAGCAGTACTTC. Its protein is CASRRDRGTYEQYF.

The count of this clonotype is one. DNA of the CDR3: TGTGCCAGCAGGGGGGGGACAGGGCACAATGAGCAGTTCTTC. Protein product: CASRGGTGHNEQFF. The chain combines TRBV27 with TRBJ2-1; 9 nucleotides line up with TRBD1. V was clipped by 6 bases and J by 5 bases; unmatched bases: 5. CDR1 is MNHEY and CDR2 is SMNVEV in the germline V gene (reference sequence). This CDR3 comprises 14 residues.

The V and J genes are TRBV6-1 and TRBJ2-5; D gene uncertain. V was clipped by 9 bases and J by 4 bases, with 15 bases between them. CDR3 size: 13 residues. Germline V gene data show CDR1 as MNHNS and CDR2 as SASEGT. CDR3 DNA sequence: TGTGCCAGTATTTCCGACAATCCAGAGACCCAGTACTTC. It translates to CASISDNPETQYF.

A word on this clonotype: At one end the junction does not follow the germline gene, possibly because of a read error. The rearrangement uses TRBV10-3 and TRBJ2-5; D possibly corresponds to TRBD1 (6 bases). Germline V gene sequence: CDR1 ENHRY, CDR2 SYGVKD. The CDR3 is 15 amino acids. The CDR3: CAISESIAGVEIQYF. The CDR3, as DNA: TGTGCCATCAGTGAGTCGATTGCAGGGGTAGAGATCCAGTACTTC.

This chain connects TRBV20-1 to TRBJ2-5, with 7 positions matching TRBD1. The CDR3 extends over 16 amino acids. The ends lost 4 bases at V and 5 bases at J; junction bases unmatched: 16. Germline loops: CDR1 DFQATT, CDR2 SNEGSKA (reference sequence). In nucleotides, the CDR3 is TGCAGTGCTATAGGCTACCGGGACAGTACTCGGGAGACCCAGTACTTC. As protein: CSAIGYRDSTRETQYF.

This rearrangement joins TRBV15 to TRBJ2-1; D is uncertain. V lost 6 bases to trimming and J lost 0 bases, with 12 bases between them. Germline V gene sequence: CDR1 LNHNV, CDR2 YYDKDF (reference sequence). The CDR3 has 15 amino acids. CDR3 loop: CATRFVENSYNEQFF. CDR3 nucleotides: TGTGCCACCAGGTTTGTAGAAAACTCCTACAATGAGCAGTTCTTC.

This clonotype was counted a single time. This sequence joins TRBV20-1 and TRBJ1-6; 7 bases map to TRBD1. The CDR3 is made up of 15 amino acids. CDR1 DFQATT and CDR2 SNEGSKA come from the germline V gene (reference sequence). Trimming cost V 1 base and J 7 bases; bases outside gene matches: 7. CDR3 sequence (DNA): TGCAGTGCTAGAGTGATAGGACAGGTGAATTCACCCCTCCACTTT. As protein: CSARVIGQVNSPLHF.

The chain uses TRBV29-1 and TRBJ2-2; 7 bases are a match to TRBD2. Germline V CDR1 and CDR2: SQVTM, ANQGSEA. CDR3 size: 16 residues. With 6 bases clipped from V and 2 bases from J, the junction kept 12 bases outside the gene matches. The CDR3 DNA reads as TGCAGCGTAGCGGGACCCAATTACCTCAACACCGGGGAGCTGTTTTTT. This encodes CSVAGPNYLNTGELFF.

The gene calls are TRBV7-9 and TRBJ1-2; TRBD1 agrees at 11 bases. Germline values: CDR1 SEHNR, CDR2 FQNEAQ (reference sequence). Germline trimming cut 1 base from V and 4 bases from J; bases unmatched to any gene: 5. CDR3 size: 16 residues. CDR3: CASSLDGQGAGYGYTF. The CDR3 DNA is TGTGCCAGCAGCTTAGACGGACAGGGGGCAGGCTATGGCTACACCTTC. Looking up the rest from reference TRBV7-9 and TRBJ1-2 gives the full variable domain: DTGVSQNPRHKITKRGQNVTFRCDPISEHNRLYWYRQTLGQGPEFLTYFQNEAQLEKSRLLSDRFSAERPKGSFSTLEIQRTEQGDSAMYLCASSLDGQGAGYGYTFGSGTRLTVV.

A few counts support this clonotype. This rearrangement joins TRBV6-2 or TRBV6-3 to TRBJ2-4; no reliable D call. This CDR3 is 13 amino acids long. V lost 8 bases and J 3 bases, leaving 11 bases between the germline ends. Germline V gene sequence: CDR1 MNHEY, CDR2 SVGEGT. The CDR3 spells CASGPANKNIQYF. DNA for the CDR3: TGTGCCAGCGGCCCCGCGAACAAAAACATTCAGTACTTC.

The chain couples TRBV20-1 to TRBJ1-1, with no clear D. V was pared by 5 bases and J by 4 bases, with 14 bases between. The CDR3 consists of 13 residues. The germline V gene has CDR1 DFQATT and CDR2 SNEGSKA (reference sequence). The CDR3 coding sequence is TGCAGTGCTCGGGGTTCGGGATTCACTGAAGCTTTCTTT. This codes for CSARGSGFTEAFF.

DNA of the CDR3: TGTGCCAGCAGCCACCCGACGGGGTCCCCCGAAGCTTTCTTT. It specifies CASSHPTGSPEAFF. The chain joins TRBV28 to TRBJ1-1; D call uncertain. CDR3 size: 14 residues. Germline CDR1 is MDHEN and CDR2 is SYDVKM. V dropped 6 bases and J dropped 8 bases, with 19 bases sitting between them.